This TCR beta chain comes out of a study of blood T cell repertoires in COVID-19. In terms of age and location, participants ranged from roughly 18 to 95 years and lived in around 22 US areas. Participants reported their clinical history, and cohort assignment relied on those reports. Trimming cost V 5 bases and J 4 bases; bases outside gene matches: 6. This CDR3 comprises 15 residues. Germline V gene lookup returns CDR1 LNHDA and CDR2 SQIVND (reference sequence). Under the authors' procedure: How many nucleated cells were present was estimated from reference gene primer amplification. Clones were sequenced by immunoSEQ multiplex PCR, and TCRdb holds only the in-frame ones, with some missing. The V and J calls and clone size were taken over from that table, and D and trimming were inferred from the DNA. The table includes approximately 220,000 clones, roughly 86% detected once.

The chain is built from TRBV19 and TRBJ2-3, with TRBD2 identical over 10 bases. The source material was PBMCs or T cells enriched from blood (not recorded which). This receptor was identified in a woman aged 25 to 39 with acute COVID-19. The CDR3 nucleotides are TGTGCCAGTAGTTTTACTAGCGGGGAGGCAGATACGCAGTATTTT. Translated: CASSFTSGEADTQYF.